This T cell receptor beta chain came from a study of human T cells and chemical hapten exposure. Study overall: Among samples, TCR yields varied mainly because of small differences in pooled library volume. General study points: Donors in the study had alopecia, meaning their immune response may differ from healthy people's.

The CDR3 spans 15 residues. Trimming took 5 bases from V and 0 from J, leaving 10 bases between them. Each CDR3 protein is one row after TCRdb ran MiXCR on the RACE reads. This table has approximately 320,000 distinct CDR3 sequences, 4.5% to 7% appearing once. Stated time point: pre-sensitization, week 0. Treatment: therapeutic diphenylcyclopropenone sensitization with weekly scalp DPC. This clonotype was detected ten times or more. Its antigen is as yet unknown. This specimen was whole blood, taken in connection with sensitization to the hapten diphenylcyclopropenone (DPC). The clonotype was recovered from a woman aged 18 to 35 with alopecia areata. Some clones in this sample may be carry-over from other donors' samples. The chain is built from TRBV12-3 or TRBV12-4 and TRBJ1-4, with no clear D. CDR3 amino acids: CASSMYTTTNEKLFF. CDR3 coding DNA: TGTGCCAGCAGTATGTACACAACAACTAATGAAAAACTGTTTTTT.